Shown below are 21 T cell receptor beta chains from a single sample sequenced in a study of T cell changes during pregnancy in multiple sclerosis. The table came from immunoSEQ multiplex PCR; TCRdb's copy has only in-frame clones and leaves some out. The table has tens of thousands of clones, 85% to 95% seen once. Sequencing used peripheral blood, obtained in the third trimester of pregnancy. The receptors come from a female donor with multiple sclerosis, enrolled in a pregnancy study.

This sequence joins TRBV7-2 and TRBJ1-5; 10 bases agree with TRBD1. Germline loops: CDR1 SGHTA, CDR2 FQGNSA. The CDR3 runs to 14 residues. Trimming at V came to 5 bases and at J to 6 bases, leaving 4 bases not matched to a gene. The CDR3 sequence is CASSRTGGFQPQHF. The CDR3 bases are TGTGCCAGCAGCCGGACAGGGGGTTTTCAGCCCCAGCATTTT.

This clone came up once. CDR3 DNA sequence: TGTGCCAGCAGCAAAGCGCAGGACAGCCTCTATGGCTACACCTTC. Translated: CASSKAQDSLYGYTF. The chain joins TRBV21-1 to TRBJ1-2; no DNA check was done on the table's D call, TRBD1. TRBV21-1 is deemed a pseudogene. This CDR3 contains 15 residues.

The table lists this clone with a few counts. The rearrangement links TRBV19 to TRBJ1-3; the D is unclear. The germline V gene encodes CDR1 LNHDA and CDR2 SQIVND (reference sequence). The CDR3 runs to 13 residues. Trimming pared 7 bases from V and 5 bases from J, leaving 12 bases between. CDR3 amino acids: CASIYPARNTIYF. Here the CDR3 DNA reads TGTGCCAGTATCTATCCCGCGCGAAACACCATATATTTT.

This chain links TRBV27 with TRBJ2-7, with 9 nucleotides matching TRBD2. Germline-derived CDR1 and CDR2 are MNHEY and SMNVEV (reference sequence). J gave up 5 bases and V 2 bases, and 4 bases lay outside the gene matches. This CDR3 contains 14 residues. CDR3 region: CASSLRLAVHEQYF. Written as DNA, the CDR3 is TGTGCCAGCAGTTTAAGACTAGCGGTCCACGAGCAGTACTTC.

The chain combines TRBV5-1 with TRBJ2-7; the match to TRBD1 covers 10 bases. The CDR3 has 14 residues. Germline V gives CDR1 SGHRS, CDR2 YFSETQ. V lost 4 bases, J lost 6 bases, and 7 bases stayed unmatched. CDR3 nucleotides: TGCGCCAGCAGCCGACCGGGACAGGGGTCCGAGCAGTACTTC. This sequence encodes CASSRPGQGSEQYF. The full variable domain, its missing parts supplied by reference TRBV5-1 and TRBJ2-7, is KAGVTQTPRYLIKTRGQQVTLSCSPISGHRSVSWYQQTPGQGLQFLFEYFSETQRNKGNFPGRFSGRQFSNSRSEMNVSTLELGDSALYLCASSRPGQGSEQYFGPGTRLTVT.

V is TRBV14 and J is TRBJ1-2, with 11 positions matching TRBD1. Germline V gene sequence: CDR1 SGHDN, CDR2 FVKESK. The CDR3 sequence is 16 residues long. The trim removed 4 bases at V and 4 bases at J, leaving 8 bases unmatched. CDR3 in amino acids: CASSRAPGTGGYGYTF. As DNA, the CDR3 is TGTGCCAGCAGCCGAGCTCCCGGGACAGGGGGCTATGGCTACACCTTC.

This clone appeared once. The V gene is TRBV2, the J gene TRBJ2-2; maybe TRBD1 (7 bases). Germline V gene lookup returns CDR1 SNHLY and CDR2 FYNNEI. This CDR3 is built from 15 residues. V was clipped by 6 bases and J by 0 bases, with 11 bases between them. CDR3 region: CASRTGRSNTGELFF. Here the CDR3 DNA reads TGTGCCAGCAGGACAGGGAGGTCGAACACCGGGGAGCTGTTTTTT.

The chain uses TRBV25-1 and TRBJ2-5; a possible D gene is TRBD1 (6 bases). Germline V gene data show CDR1 as MGHDK and CDR2 as SYGVNS. There are 14 residues in the CDR3. V lost 4 bases and J lost 0, with 9 bases in between. CDR3 bases: TGTGCCAGCAGTGTCGACAGGTACCAAGAGACCCAGTACTTC. Translated: CASSVDRYQETQYF.

The chain has TRBV14 and TRBJ2-5; D not certain. The CDR3 length is 13 residues. V dropped 2 bases and J dropped 5 bases, with 9 bases sitting between them. Per germline, CDR1 SGHDN and CDR2 FVKESK. The CDR3 protein is CASSQIFRETQYF. CDR3 sequence (DNA): TGTGCCAGCAGCCAAATTTTCCGGGAGACCCAGTACTTC. The full variable domain, with the rest looked up from reference TRBV14 and TRBJ2-5, is EAGVTQFPSHSVIEKGQTVTLRCDPISGHDNLYWYRRVMGKEIKFLLHFVKESKQDESGMPNNRFLAERTGGTYSTLKVQPAELEDSGVYFCASSQIFRETQYFGPGTRLLVL.

This chain connects TRBV28 to TRBJ1-5; D is undetermined. The CDR3 extends over 14 amino acids. Germline CDR1 and CDR2: MDHEN and SYDVKM. V was trimmed by 5 bases and J by 5 bases, leaving 13 bases between them. This CDR3 is CASSLGRVHQPQHF. The DNA for the CDR3 is TGTGCCAGCAGTCTCGGGCGGGTTCATCAGCCCCAGCATTTT.

This rearrangement joins TRBV29-1 to TRBJ2-3, with 7 bases fitting TRBD2. Trimming removed 3 bases from V and 1 base from J; junction bases left unmatched: 4. Germline V gene lookup returns CDR1 SQVTM and CDR2 ANQGSEA. The CDR3 extends over 14 amino acids. The CDR3 sequence: CSVDGGRGTDTQYF. In DNA, the CDR3 is TGCAGCGTTGACGGCGGGAGAGGCACAGATACGCAGTATTTT.

This clone was seen only once. The gene calls are TRBV30 and TRBJ2-4; 8 nucleotides match TRBD2. The CDR3 length is 20 residues. Trimming at V came to 3 bases and at J to 1 base, leaving 20 bases not matched to a gene. Germline V CDR1 and CDR2: GTSNPN, SVGIG (reference sequence). CDR3 bases: TGTGCCTGGAGGCCACGGCCGGGACTAGTGGGTTTGTCGGCCAAAAACATTCAGTACTTC. It codes for CAWRPRPGLVGLSAKNIQYF.

V usage is TRBV13 and J usage is TRBJ1-1, with D maybe TRBD1 (5 bases). The CDR3 sequence is 17 residues long. The germline V and J ends were trimmed by 4 bases and 4 bases, with 22 bases remaining between them. The germline V gene encodes CDR1 PRHDT and CDR2 FYEKMQ (reference sequence). The DNA for the CDR3 is TGTGCCAGCAGCTGGGGGGTATCCGATTCCCCCTTCACTGAAGCTTTCTTT. It specifies CASSWGVSDSPFTEAFF.

The chain couples TRBV29-1 to TRBJ2-7, with TRBD1 as a possible D gene (5 bases). Germline CDR1 SQVTM, CDR2 ANQGSEA. The CDR3 sequence is 11 residues long. Trimming took 6 bases from V and 3 from J, leaving 9 bases between them. Here the CDR3 reads CSVRQRYEQYF. The DNA of the CDR3 is TGCAGCGTGCGACAGCGCTACGAGCAGTACTTC.

V and J are TRBV5-1 and TRBJ1-1; a weak D match, TRBD1 (5 bases). The germline gives CDR1 SGHRS, CDR2 YFSETQ. This CDR3 is built from 14 residues. Deletions cut 6 bases from V and 7 bases from J, with 19 bases between. CDR3 nucleotides: TGCGCCAGCAAATATGACAGTACCTATATTGAAGCTTTCTTT. Residues: CASKYDSTYIEAFF.

The rearrangement uses TRBV6-1 and TRBJ2-7, with TRBD1 matching 9 bases. J lost 4 bases, V lost 3 bases, and 7 bases had no gene match. The CDR3 has 15 amino acids. The germline gives CDR1 MNHNS, CDR2 SASEGT. This chain's CDR3 is CASSEGQGWLYEQYF. The CDR3 region has the DNA TGTGCCAGCAGTGAGGGACAGGGTTGGTTGTACGAGCAGTACTTC.

The chain employs TRBV30 and TRBJ2-7; D uncertain. The CDR3 is 14 residues long. V was pared by 0 bases and J by 3 bases, with 12 bases between. Germline V CDR1 and CDR2: GTSNPN, SVGIG (reference sequence). This CDR3 reads CAWSVPKNFYEQYF. CDR3 DNA: TGTGCCTGGAGTGTCCCTAAAAACTTCTACGAGCAGTACTTC.

The chain links TRBV30 to TRBJ2-3; perhaps TRBD2 as D (5 bases). The CDR3 contains 13 residues. The germline V gene encodes CDR1 GTSNPN and CDR2 SVGIG (reference sequence). The V and J ends lost 3 bases and 5 bases respectively, with 12 bases between them. The CDR3 region is CAWSVRRGDTQYF. The CDR3 DNA is TGTGCCTGGAGCGTGCGCCGGGGAGATACGCAGTATTTT.

The genes are TRBV28 and TRBJ1-1; perhaps TRBD1 as D (6 bases). CDR1 is MDHEN, CDR2 SYDVKM, per germline. CDR3 length: 17 amino acids. V was clipped by 6 bases and J by 2 bases, with 22 bases between them. DNA for the CDR3: TGTGCCAGCAGCCGAAAGGGGCAGGGGACCCTAAACACTGAAGCTTTCTTT. It is translated as CASSRKGQGTLNTEAFF. Based on the CDR3 plus reference TRBV28 and TRBJ1-1, the full variable domain is DVKVTQSSRYLVKRTGEKVFLECVQDMDHENMFWYRQDPGLGLRLIYFSYDVKMKEKGDIPEGYSVSREKKERFSLILESASTNQTSMYLCASSRKGQGTLNTEAFFGQGTRLTVV.

V is TRBV5-4 and J is TRBJ1-1; 9 nucleotides align to TRBD1. Germline V gene lookup returns CDR1 SGHNT and CDR2 YYREEE (reference sequence). The CDR3 contains 13 residues. The V segment lost 1 base and the J segment 8 bases; nucleotides outside the gene matches: 3. DNA of the CDR3: TGTGCCAGCAGCTTGACGGGGACAGGGGAAGCTTTCTTT. Protein product: CASSLTGTGEAFF.

This chain uses TRBV27 with TRBJ1-1; TRBD1 agrees at 8 bases. Germline trimming cut 5 bases from V and 0 bases from J; bases unmatched to any gene: 5. Germline V gene data show CDR1 as MNHEY and CDR2 as SMNVEV (reference sequence). This CDR3 spans 15 amino acids. CDR3: CASSADRAMNTEAFF. The CDR3 region has the DNA TGTGCCAGCAGTGCGGACAGGGCGATGAACACTGAAGCTTTCTTT.